A selection of T cell receptor beta chains follows, all from one sample in a study of T cell responses to AZD1222 COVID-19 vaccine. Here immunoSEQ multiplex PCR was the method, and the copy in TCRdb shows in-frame clones only, minus some. There are around 100,000 clones in the sample; 92% occur only once, and more than 1.5% lies in the top ten. The sequences come from peripheral blood, collected on day 0 of AZD1222 vaccination. Receptors were obtained from an adult in good health. Both conserved end residues are part of each CDR3. A D gene is named only where the DNA matches it firmly. Not every row has a clone size; where given, it reads once, few, many or a size class.

cdr3_aa cdr3_nt d_call j_call cdr3_length v_call clone_size
CASSLTGEGSPTGELFF TGTGCCAGCAGTTTAACGGGGGAGGGTTCGCCCACCGGGGAGCTGTTTTTT TRBD2 TRBJ2-2 17 TRBV27 -
CSASSGTHYEQYF TGCAGTGCTAGTAGCGGGACCCACTACGAGCAGTACTTC TRBD2 TRBJ2-7 13 TRBV20-1 -
CASSLGSGTGNNQPQHF TGTGCCAGCAGTCTCGGGAGCGGGACAGGGAACAATCAGCCCCAGCATTTT TRBD1 TRBJ1-5 17 TRBV7-8 -
CSVDGDRRNTQYF TGCAGCGTCGATGGGGACCGAAGGAATACGCAGTATTTT - TRBJ2-3 13 TRBV29-1 once
CASSQQGRDYGYTF TGTGCCAGCAGCCAACAGGGGCGCGACTATGGCTACACCTTC - TRBJ1-2 14 TRBV4-2 -
CASSLFGNTYNEQFF TGTGCCAGCAGCTTGTTTGGCAATACCTACAATGAGCAGTTCTTC - TRBJ2-1 15 TRBV5-8 -
CASSYMAGAPEQYF TGTGCCAGCAGTTATATGGCGGGAGCCCCCGAGCAGTACTTC TRBD2 TRBJ2-7 14 TRBV6-5 -
CASSSPPGTRYYNEQFF TGTGCCAGCAGTTCCCCCCCCGGGACACGTTACTACAATGAGCAGTTCTTC - TRBJ2-1 17 TRBV27 -
CASSPGTDNQPQHF TGCGCCAGCAGCCCCGGGACGGACAATCAGCCCCAGCATTTT - TRBJ1-5 14 TRBV5-1 -
CAISESLGSEQYF TGTGCCATCAGTGAGTCATTAGGGAGCGAGCAGTACTTC - TRBJ2-7 13 TRBV10-3 -
CASSLTGPEPYNEQFF TGTGCCAGCAGTTTGACAGGGCCCGAACCCTACAATGAGCAGTTCTTC TRBD1 TRBJ2-1 16 TRBV28 -
CASRPGLAGVIDEQYF TGTGCCAGCAGACCGGGACTAGCGGGAGTTATCGACGAGCAGTACTTC TRBD2 TRBJ2-7 16 TRBV28 -
CATSEAGSGSTDTQYF TGTGCCACCAGTGAGGCGGGAAGCGGTAGCACAGATACGCAGTATTTT - TRBJ2-3 16 TRBV24-1 -
CASSLRSGGPYEQYF TGTGCCAGCAGCTTACGATCCGGGGGTCCCTACGAGCAGTACTTC - TRBJ2-7 15 TRBV11-3 -
CASSPDRDYEQYF TGTGCCAGCTCTCCCGACAGGGACTACGAGCAGTACTTC TRBD1 TRBJ2-7 13 TRBV18 few
CSVGWSSYEQYF TGCAGCGTTGGATGGAGCTCCTACGAGCAGTACTTC - TRBJ2-7 12 TRBV29-1 once
CASSPAGGHEQYF TGTGCCAGCAGCCCTGCAGGGGGCCACGAGCAGTACTTC TRBD1 TRBJ2-7 13 TRBV5-4 -
CASSPGQGTDTQYF TGTGCCAGCAGTCCCGGACAGGGAACAGATACGCAGTATTTT TRBD1 TRBJ2-3 14 TRBV6-5 few
CASSFFIGTGVEVYEQYF TGTGCCAGCAGCTTTTTCATCGGGACAGGGGTCGAAGTCTACGAGCAGTACTTC TRBD1 TRBJ2-7 18 TRBV7-2 once
CASRQRTSGTKTYEQYF TGTGCCAGCAGGCAAAGGACTAGCGGGACTAAAACCTACGAGCAGTACTTC TRBD2 TRBJ2-7 17 TRBV27 -
CASTEGRRTGELFF TGTGCCAGCACAGAAGGCCGACGCACCGGGGAGCTGTTTTTT - TRBJ2-2 14 TRBV6-5 -
CASSISGAETQYF TGTGCCAGTAGTATATCAGGGGCAGAGACCCAGTACTTC - TRBJ2-5 13 TRBV19 -
CASSHDRLQETQYF TGTGCCAGCAGTCACGACAGGCTCCAAGAGACCCAGTACTTC - TRBJ2-5 14 TRBV27 -
CASSDGGTGANVLTF TGTGCCAGCAGTGATGGGGGGACTGGGGCCAACGTCCTGACTTTC - TRBJ2-6 15 TRBV25-1 -